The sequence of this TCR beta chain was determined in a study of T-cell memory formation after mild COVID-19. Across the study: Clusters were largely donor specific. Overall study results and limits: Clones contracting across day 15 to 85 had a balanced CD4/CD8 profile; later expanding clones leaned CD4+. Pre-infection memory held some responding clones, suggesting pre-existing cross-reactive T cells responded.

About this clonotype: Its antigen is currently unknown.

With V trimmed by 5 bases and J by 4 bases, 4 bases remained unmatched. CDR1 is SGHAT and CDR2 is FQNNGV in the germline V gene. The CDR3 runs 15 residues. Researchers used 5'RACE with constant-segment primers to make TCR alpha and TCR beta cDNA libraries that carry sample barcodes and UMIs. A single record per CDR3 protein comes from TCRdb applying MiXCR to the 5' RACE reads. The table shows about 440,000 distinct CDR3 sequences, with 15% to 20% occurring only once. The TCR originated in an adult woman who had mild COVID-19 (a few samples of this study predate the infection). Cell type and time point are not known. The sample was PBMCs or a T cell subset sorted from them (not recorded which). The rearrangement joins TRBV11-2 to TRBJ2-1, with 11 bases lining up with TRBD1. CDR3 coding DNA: TGTGCCAGCAGCCCGGACAGGGGGCGTTACAATGAGCAGTTCTTC. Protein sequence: CASSPDRGRYNEQFF.